This is a list of T cell receptor beta chains from one sample in a study of cytomegalovirus exposure and HLA in healthy donors. The repertoire was sequenced with immunoSEQ multiplex PCR; TCRdb's copy has only in-frame clones and lacks some. The sample contains about 110,000 clones, under 97% of which appear only once. Sequences were obtained from PBMCs. These receptors all come from a woman under 30 in good health and CMV-seronegative. CDR3s include the opening cysteine and the closing phenylalanine or tryptophan. The D gene is left open where the match is weak. Expanded clones get a size class; other rows say once, few or many, or leave the size out.

d_call: TRBD1
v_call: TRBV7-9
j_call: TRBJ1-6
clone_size: NA
cdr3_nt: TGTGCCAGCAGCCCTCGACAGGGGAACTCACCCCTCCACTTT
cdr3_aa: CASSPRQGNSPLHF

d_call: TRBD1
v_call: TRBV5-4
j_call: TRBJ2-2
clone_size: NA
cdr3_nt: TGTGCCAGCAGCTTGCGGGGACAGGGAGGGTTATCCGGGGAGCTGTTTTTT
cdr3_aa: CASSLRGQGGLSGELFF

d_call: TRBD1
v_call: TRBV5-1
j_call: TRBJ1-1
clone_size: NA
cdr3_nt: TGCGCCAGCCATGCTTGGGTGGTTGTAGGTGTGGAGGGGGCGAGAACTGAAGCTTTCTTT
cdr3_aa: CASHAWVVVGVEGARTEAFF

d_call: NA
v_call: TRBV2
j_call: TRBJ1-3
clone_size: NA
cdr3_nt: TGTGCCAGCAGTGACAACTCTGGAAACACCATATATTTT
cdr3_aa: CASSDNSGNTIYF

d_call: TRBD1
v_call: TRBV7-9
j_call: TRBJ1-6
clone_size: NA
cdr3_nt: TGTGCCAGCAGCTTAGACAGGGGGGGGAATTCACCCCTCCACTTT
cdr3_aa: CASSLDRGGNSPLHF

d_call: TRBD2
v_call: TRBV5-1
j_call: TRBJ2-3
clone_size: once
cdr3_nt: TGCGCCAGCAGCTCCGGCAGCGGGAACACAGATACGCAGTATTTT
cdr3_aa: CASSSGSGNTDTQYF

d_call: TRBD2
v_call: TRBV14
j_call: TRBJ2-3
clone_size: NA
cdr3_nt: TGTGCCAGCAGCCAAGTTAGCGGGGGGACAACAGATACGCAGTATTTT
cdr3_aa: CASSQVSGGTTDTQYF

d_call: TRBD1
v_call: TRBV2
j_call: TRBJ2-7
clone_size: NA
cdr3_nt: TGTGCCAGCAGTGACAGAACAACAGGGGCCTACGAGCAGTACTTC
cdr3_aa: CASSDRTTGAYEQYF

d_call: NA
v_call: TRBV30
j_call: TRBJ1-2
clone_size: NA
cdr3_nt: TGTGCCTGGAGAGCCCCAGGGATGTATGGCTACACCTTC
cdr3_aa: CAWRAPGMYGYTF

d_call: NA
v_call: TRBV5-1
j_call: TRBJ2-3
clone_size: once
cdr3_nt: TGCGCCAGCAGCTTGACAACAGATACGCAGTATTTT
cdr3_aa: CASSLTTDTQYF

d_call: NA
v_call: TRBV7-9
j_call: TRBJ1-1
clone_size: NA
cdr3_nt: TGTGCCAGCAGCTTAGCTGGGCCGAACACTGAAGCTTTCTTT
cdr3_aa: CASSLAGPNTEAFF

d_call: TRBD1
v_call: TRBV6-5
j_call: TRBJ1-1
clone_size: NA
cdr3_nt: TGTGCCAGCAGGCGACAGGGTGATGCTTTCTTT
cdr3_aa: CASRRQGDAFF

d_call: TRBD2
v_call: TRBV11-2
j_call: TRBJ2-3
clone_size: NA
cdr3_nt: TGTGCCAGCAGCCCCGAGTGGACTAGCGGTAGCACAGATACGCAGTATTTT
cdr3_aa: CASSPEWTSGSTDTQYF

d_call: NA
v_call: TRBV2
j_call: TRBJ2-7
clone_size: NA
cdr3_nt: TGTGCCAGCAATACAGAGTCCTACGAGCAGTACTTC
cdr3_aa: CASNTESYEQYF

d_call: NA
v_call: TRBV28
j_call: TRBJ1-6
clone_size: NA
cdr3_nt: TGTGCCAGCCGGGAAAGAAATTCACCCCTCCACTTT
cdr3_aa: CASRERNSPLHF

d_call: NA
v_call: TRBV21-1
j_call: TRBJ1-6
clone_size: NA
cdr3_nt: TGTGCCAGCAGCAAAGGGGGCAGGGTAAGGCATTCACCCCTCCACTTT
cdr3_aa: CASSKGGRVRHSPLHF

d_call: TRBD1
v_call: TRBV28
j_call: TRBJ1-2
clone_size: NA
cdr3_nt: TGTGCCAGCAGTACAGGGGGCGATAACTATGGCTACACCTTC
cdr3_aa: CASSTGGDNYGYTF

d_call: TRBD1
v_call: TRBV19
j_call: TRBJ1-6
clone_size: NA
cdr3_nt: TGTGCCAGTGAAGACAGGGGGCAATCACCCCTCCACTTT
cdr3_aa: CASEDRGQSPLHF